Listed below are T cell receptor beta chains from one sample, sequenced in a study of blood T cell repertoires in COVID-19. The data were produced by immunoSEQ multiplex PCR, yet TCRdb's version contains in-frame clones alone and is incomplete. The sample gives just over 150,000 clones, 80% to 90% of which show up once; 2.4% is in the top ten. Source material: peripheral blood. The receptors originated from an older woman with acute or convalescent COVID-19. The CDR3 runs from the conserved cysteine through the conserved F or W. The D gene is left open where the match is weak. The size field is filled for only some rows; it gives once, few, many or a size class.

TRBV27	NA	NA	TRBJ1-2	CASSNRGEGGYTF	TGTGCCAGCAGCAATCGGGGGGAGGGTGGCTACACCTTC
TRBV19	NA	TRBD1	TRBJ1-2	CASSSVQGAGNYGYTF	TGTGCCAGTAGTTCTGTACAGGGGGCCGGAAACTATGGCTACACCTTC
TRBV10-3	NA	NA	TRBJ2-3	CAISFAGSRDTQYF	TGTGCCATCAGTTTTGCGGGGAGCCGAGATACGCAGTATTTT
TRBV5-1	NA	NA	TRBJ1-4	CASSLSQGNEKLFF	TGCGCCAGCAGCTTGTCACAGGGTAATGAAAAACTGTTTTTT
TRBV29-1	NA	TRBD2	TRBJ2-5	CSVSPTGLAGGRETQYF	TGCAGCGTTTCTCCCACGGGACTAGCGGGGGGGCGAGAGACCCAGTACTTC
TRBV7-2	once	NA	TRBJ2-2	CASSLVRLQNTGELFF	TGTGCCAGCAGCTTAGTAAGACTACAGAACACCGGGGAGCTGTTTTTT
TRBV14	NA	TRBD2	TRBJ2-3	CASSQQTSGDTQYF	TGTGCCAGCAGCCAACAGACTAGCGGAGATACGCAGTATTTT
TRBV6-5	NA	NA	TRBJ1-4	CASSFTRVATNEKLFF	TGTGCCAGCAGTTTCACCAGGGTTGCAACTAATGAAAAACTGTTTTTT
TRBV2	NA	NA	TRBJ1-5	CASSDLLTGLNQPQHF	TGTGCCAGCAGTGATCTCCTAACAGGGCTCAATCAGCCCCAGCATTTT
TRBV7-3	NA	TRBD1	TRBJ1-1	CASSRRQGQENTEAFF	TGTGCCAGCAGCCGACGACAGGGGCAAGAGAACACTGAAGCTTTCTTT
TRBV29-1	NA	NA	TRBJ1-3	CSGTEAGGNTIYF	TGCAGCGGGACGGAGGCGGGCGGAAACACCATATATTTT
TRBV24-1	NA	TRBD2	TRBJ2-2	CATSDRSGGSTGELFF	TGTGCCACCAGTGATAGGAGCGGGGGTTCTACCGGGGAGCTGTTTTTT
TRBV28	NA	TRBD1	TRBJ1-1	CASRPRDRMNTEAFF	TGTGCCAGCAGACCAAGGGACAGGATGAACACTGAAGCTTTCTTT
TRBV6-5	NA	NA	TRBJ2-5	CASSRGTQYQYF	TGTGCCAGCAGCCGCGGGACCCAGTACCAGTACTTC
TRBV2	NA	TRBD1	TRBJ2-2	CASSDPRDRGNTGELFF	TGTGCCAGCAGCGACCCCCGGGACAGGGGTAACACCGGGGAGCTGTTTTTT
TRBV6-5	NA	NA	TRBJ1-2	CATWGRTYGYTF	TGTGCCACCTGGGGCAGGACCTATGGCTACACCTTC
TRBV15	NA	TRBD1	TRBJ1-5	CATSARRDSYQPQHF	TGTGCCACCAGCGCCAGACGGGACAGTTATCAGCCCCAGCATTTT
TRBV7-8	NA	NA	TRBJ2-3	CASSLATREGEPQYF	TGTGCCAGCAGCTTAGCAACTAGGGAGGGGGAACCGCAGTATTTT
TRBV7-9	NA	NA	TRBJ1-1	CASSPPKFRSEAFF	TGTGCCAGCAGCCCCCCCAAGTTTCGGTCTGAAGCTTTCTTT
TRBV7-6	NA	NA	TRBJ1-1	CASSSGTRNTEAFF	TGTGCCAGCAGCTCCGGGACTCGGAACACTGAAGCTTTCTTT
TRBV11-2	NA	NA	TRBJ2-7	CASSFSARASYEQYF	TGTGCCAGCAGCTTTTCTGCGAGGGCCTCCTACGAGCAGTACTTC
TRBV25-1	NA	NA	TRBJ1-6	CASSEGGRFNSPLHF	TGTGCCAGCAGTGAAGGTGGCAGATTCAATTCACCCCTCCACTTT
TRBV10-2	NA	TRBD2	TRBJ2-7	CASSRRGSGTSYEQYF	TGCGCCAGCAGCCGGAGGGGTAGCGGGACGTCCTACGAGCAGTACTTC
TRBV5-4	few	NA	TRBJ1-3	CASSLAGKRAGNTIYF	TGTGCCAGCAGCTTGGCAGGGAAACGAGCTGGAAACACCATATATTTT
TRBV4-1	NA	TRBD2	TRBJ2-3	CASSPGTSGMGADTQYF	TGCGCCAGCAGCCCAGGGACTAGCGGTATGGGGGCGGATACGCAGTATTTT
TRBV30	NA	NA	TRBJ2-7	CAWSVEGYEQYF	TGTGCCTGGAGTGTGGAGGGTTACGAGCAGTACTTC
TRBV4-1	NA	NA	TRBJ2-1	CASSQERGSHLRFF	TGCGCCAGCAGCCAAGAAAGGGGAAGTCATCTCCGGTTCTTC
TRBV7-9	once	NA	TRBJ1-1	CASSFNDFGKAFF	TGTGCCAGCAGCTTCAATGACTTTGGAAAAGCTTTCTTT
TRBV2	NA	TRBD1	TRBJ1-2	CASRETGTNGYTF	TGTGCCAGCAGGGAGACAGGGACGAATGGCTACACCTTC
TRBV5-1	once	TRBD2	TRBJ2-2	CASSSLGLPTGELFF	TGCGCCAGCAGCAGCTTGGGACTACCCACCGGGGAGCTGTTTTTT
TRBV11-2	NA	TRBD1	TRBJ1-4	CASSLLPGQPNEKLFF	TGTGCCAGCAGCTTACTCCCGGGACAGCCTAATGAAAAACTGTTTTTT
TRBV5-5	NA	NA	TRBJ1-2	CASSLMGSQGYTF	TGTGCCAGCAGCTTGATGGGGAGTCAAGGCTACACCTTC
TRBV30	NA	NA	TRBJ2-5	CAWSDGLPSGTQYF	TGTGCCTGGAGCGATGGACTTCCCTCAGGGACCCAGTACTTC
TRBV19	NA	TRBD2	TRBJ2-3	CASTLGGASTDTQYF	TGTGCCAGTACCCTCGGGGGGGCTAGCACAGATACGCAGTATTTT
TRBV6-5	NA	NA	TRBJ2-1	CASRNQGLSYNEQFF	TGTGCCAGCAGGAACCAGGGCCTCTCCTACAATGAGCAGTTCTTC
TRBV28	NA	TRBD1	TRBJ1-2	CASRKQGRGNGYTF	TGTGCCAGCAGAAAACAGGGGCGGGGAAATGGCTACACCTTC
TRBV5-8	once	TRBD1	TRBJ2-5	CASSLGTGGRQETQYF	TGTGCCAGCAGCTTGGGGACAGGGGGAAGGCAAGAGACCCAGTACTTC
TRBV29-1	NA	TRBD2	TRBJ2-1	CSVHRGGRADGEQFF	TGCAGCGTCCATCGGGGGGGCAGGGCCGACGGTGAGCAGTTCTTC
TRBV10-1	NA	NA	TRBJ2-3	CASSELRGGPYTQYF	TGCGCCAGCAGTGAGTTGAGGGGGGGGCCTTATACGCAGTATTTT
TRBV11-2	NA	NA	TRBJ2-3	CASSLWASLTTDTQYF	TGTGCCAGCAGCTTATGGGCTAGCTTAACTACAGATACGCAGTATTTT